This T cell receptor beta chain derives from a study of blood T cell repertoires in COVID-19. Turning to the study itself: Both acute and convalescent COVID-19 samples were obtained from the United States, Italy and Spain. Sample material is recorded as cDNA or gDNA derived from T cells, B-cell-depleted T cells, or PBMCs.

Generated by immunoSEQ multiplex PCR, the TCRdb table keeps only in-frame clones and is missing some. Seen here are around 160,000 clones, 88% observed once, and the top ten hold approximately 2.5%. This CDR3 is built from 16 residues. From germline, CDR1 is SGHNT and CDR2 YYREEE (reference sequence). V lost 0 bases to trimming and J lost 9 bases; unmatched junction nucleotides: 12. The TCR sequence derives from a human donor in a cohort sampled during active COVID-19. This sequence joins TRBV5-4 and TRBJ2-1; 7 bases map to TRBD2. The sample comprised peripheral blood. DNA of the CDR3: TGTGCCAGCAGCTTGGGGCGGGAGCGCCGGGTAGGTGAGCAGTTCTTC. Translated, it gives CASSLGRERRVGEQFF.